The 14 T cell receptor beta chains in this list originate from one sample, sequenced in a study of blood T cell repertoires in COVID-19. Using immunoSEQ multiplex PCR, the repertoire was profiled, and TCRdb retains in-frame clones only, with some absent. The repertoire holds roughly 380,000 clones, with around nine tenths as singletons. The sequenced material came from peripheral blood. The receptors derive from a woman aged 55-70 years with COVID-19, enrolled during active disease.

The CDR3 nucleotides read TGCAGCGTTGTGGGCCCCTTAAGTGTGGGTACTGAAGCTTTCTTT. Translation gives CSVVGPLSVGTEAFF. The chain couples TRBV29-1 to TRBJ1-1; D uncertain. V was trimmed by 4 bases and J by 5 bases, leaving 20 bases between them. CDR1 and CDR2 (germline): SQVTM, ANQGSEA. This CDR3 is built from 15 residues.

The chain couples TRBV27 to TRBJ1-1; no firm D call. Germline lookup yields CDR1 MNHEY and CDR2 SMNVEV (reference sequence). CDR3 length: 16 residues. The ends were cut back, 6 bases at V and 4 bases at J, with 21 bases in the middle. CDR3: CASRRDPTHRGTEAFF. CDR3 DNA sequence: TGTGCCAGCAGGCGAGACCCGACACATCGGGGCACTGAAGCTTTCTTT.

V gene TRBV7-8 combines with J gene TRBJ1-2, with 8 nucleotides matching TRBD1. Germline trimming cut 3 bases from V and 8 bases from J; bases unmatched to any gene: 5. Germline-derived CDR1 and CDR2 are SGHVS and FQNEAQ. This CDR3 comprises 13 residues. CDR3 sequence reads: CASSLDRVAGYTF. In DNA form, the CDR3 reads TGTGCCAGCAGCTTGGACAGGGTTGCCGGCTACACCTTC. Together with reference TRBV7-8 and TRBJ1-2, the CDR3 gives the full variable domain: GAGVSQSPRYKVAKRGQDVALRCDPISGHVSLFWYQQALGQGPEFLTYFQNEAQLDKSGLPSDRFFAERPEGSVSTLKIQRTQQEDSAVYLCASSLDRVAGYTFGSGTRLTVV.

The chain carries TRBV6-1 and TRBJ1-2; perhaps TRBD1 as D (6 bases). This CDR3 comprises 15 residues. Trimming cost V 0 bases and J 4 bases, with 12 bases left between them. Germline values: CDR1 MNHNS, CDR2 SASEGT. DNA of the CDR3: TGTGCCAGCAGTGAAGCACCGGACAGCCTCTATGGCTACACCTTC. It translates to CASSEAPDSLYGYTF.

The CDR3 DNA follows: TGCAGCGTTGGCACCCGACAGGGCTACAATGAGCAGTTCTTC. Residues: CSVGTRQGYNEQFF. The chain has TRBV29-1 and TRBJ2-1; TRBD1 aligns across 7 bases. The CDR3 has 14 amino acids. Germline V gene lookup returns CDR1 SQVTM and CDR2 ANQGSEA. The ends lost 4 bases at V and 3 bases at J; junction bases unmatched: 6.

This clone was seen once. J is TRBJ2-2 and V is TRBV9; tentatively, D is TRBD1 (5 bases). CDR3 size: 15 residues. Germline CDR1 is SGDLS and CDR2 is YYNGEE. The V gene lost 2 bases and the J gene lost 5 bases, with 13 bases spanning the gap. DNA for the CDR3: TGTGCCAGCAGCGTGATAGGGGAACCAACCGGGGAGCTGTTTTTT. It specifies CASSVIGEPTGELFF.

This clone was detected once. V gene TRBV5-6 combines with J gene TRBJ2-1; D possibly corresponds to TRBD1 (6 bases). CDR3 length: 15 residues. V was pared by 6 bases and J by 0 bases, with 13 bases between. Germline V gene data show CDR1 as SGHDT and CDR2 as YYEEEE. The CDR3 reads CASNRGQSSYNEQFF. CDR3 coding DNA: TGTGCCAGCAACCGGGGACAAAGCTCCTACAATGAGCAGTTCTTC.

This rearrangement joins TRBV9 to TRBJ1-1; maybe TRBD1 (6 bases). CDR1 is SGDLS, CDR2 YYNGEE, per germline. V shed 6 bases and J shed 7 bases, with 19 bases lying between them. This CDR3 spans 14 amino acids. CDR3 coding DNA: TGTGCCAGCACCCTAGGGGGGGAACCCAATGAAGCTTTCTTT. It is translated as CASTLGGEPNEAFF.

V usage is TRBV7-2 and J usage is TRBJ1-1; the D is unclear. The CDR3 is 13 amino acids. CDR1 and CDR2 (germline): SGHTA, FQGNSA. The germline V and J ends were trimmed by 7 bases and 4 bases, with 13 bases remaining between them. The CDR3 region is CASKLAFGTEAFF. As DNA, the CDR3 is TGTGCCAGCAAACTTGCGTTTGGCACTGAAGCTTTCTTT.

The chain recombines TRBV10-3 with TRBJ2-7, with 7 positions matching TRBD2. Germline CDR1 and CDR2: ENHRY and SYGVKD. J was trimmed by 7 bases and V by 6 bases; bases with no gene match: 12. This CDR3 comprises 14 residues. The CDR3 bases are TGTGCCATCAGGCAAGAGGGGAGGGAGAGGGAGCAGTACTTC. Translated, it gives CAIRQEGREREQYF.

In regard to this clone: One junction end disagrees with the germline gene, perhaps due to a read error. The CDR3: CAGSHRALGGYEQYF. Written as DNA, the CDR3 is TGTGCCGGCAGCCATCGCGCCCTCGGCGGCTACGAGCAGTACTTC. This sequence joins TRBV3-1 (or the pseudogene TRBV3-2) and TRBJ2-7; D uncertain. Per germline, CDR1 LGHDT and CDR2 YNNKEL (reference sequence). The CDR3 runs to 15 residues.

The chain joins TRBV7-9 to TRBJ1-1; D remains unclear. This CDR3 has 13 residues. Germline assignment: CDR1 SEHNR and CDR2 FQNEAQ (reference sequence). V was clipped by 5 bases and J by 1 base, with 8 bases between them. CDR3 DNA sequence: TGTGCCAGCAGCCGCGCGGGGAACACTGAAGCTTTCTTT. It codes for CASSRAGNTEAFF.

V usage is TRBV5-5 and J usage is TRBJ1-2; no clear D gene. V was cut by 0 bases and J by 8 bases, with 14 bases left in between. Germline V lookup: CDR1 SGHKS, CDR2 YYEKEE (reference sequence). The CDR3 contains 14 residues. For the CDR3, the DNA is TGTGCCAGCAGCTTGGTGAGCCTCTCACGGGGCTACACCTTC. It is translated as CASSLVSLSRGYTF.

The chain recombines TRBV5-1 with TRBJ1-1; maybe TRBD1 (6 bases). The length of the CDR3 is 13 residues. Germline loops: CDR1 SGHRS, CDR2 YFSETQ. The V and J ends lost 4 bases and 5 bases respectively, with 12 bases between them. The CDR3: CASSVGGTTEAFF. CDR3 sequence (DNA): TGCGCCAGCAGCGTTGGGGGCACGACTGAAGCTTTCTTT.